This TCR beta chain originates from a study of human T cells and chemical hapten exposure (dated by TCRdb to the early 2020s). Background for the entire study: For sensitization, 2% DPC in acetone was applied to a 2 cm by 2 cm area of upper inner arm skin. Patients additionally received weekly therapeutic DPC doses to the scalp throughout the roughly 25-week study period. Patch testing was done on the upper back using Finn chambers containing 0.01% DPC, and results were scored after 6 days according to International Contact Dermatitis Research Group standards. Most of the patients in the cohort were female, and the cohort covered alopecia areata with under or over 50% scalp involvement, alopecia totalis and alopecia universalis. Libraries were pooled for sequencing, and per-sample TCR yields varied mainly because of small differences in library volumes within the pool. This study followed changes in the peripheral blood TCR repertoire in vivo during primary and secondary sensitization of alopecia patients to the hapten diphenylcyclopropenone (DPC). Blood samples were taken from patients before sensitization (week 0) and at 2, 6 and about 24 weeks after DPC sensitization. For TCR sequencing, blood came from some 31 alopecia patients at anywhere from one to four time points (pre-sensitization, 2, 6 and 24 weeks). Here is what the overall study found, with its caveats: Significantly more large CDR3 similarity clusters were formed by expanded TCRs than by pre-sensitization or healthy control sets, consistent with antigen-driven responses. Because every patient had alopecia, a presumed autoimmune disease, the patients' immune response might differ from that of healthy individuals. A positive correlation was found between the number of PT1 expanded TCRs and patch test score, with significance reached at thresholds 8, 16 and 32 but not 4. Repeated subsampling changed both the strength of the expansion versus patch-test correlation and the threshold at which that correlation became significant. No change with DPC sensitization was found in the number of TCRs above 1 in 1000 frequency, and no evidence of global repertoire structure alterations was found.

This clonotype was counted a few times. What antigen it recognizes has not been identified. Nothing much larger sits one base from this clone, and base qualities are not available. The label giving this sample's time point can be read as: pre-sensitization, week 0. The intended sense of this specimen's treatment or condition label: therapeutic diphenylcyclopropenone sensitization with weekly scalp DPC. At each patch-test visit, blood was drawn before the patch test was applied. Patients were eligible if aged 18 to 70, diagnosed with alopecia and judged suitable for DPC therapy, and pregnant patients were excluded. Total RNA was extracted from unfractionated whole blood collected in Tempus Blood RNA tubes. Libraries were prepared through RACE. This sample was sequenced with a NextSeq 500. Library preparation attached unique molecular identifiers to individual cDNA molecules for quantitative, reproducible TCR counting. From each blood RNA sample, both TCR alpha and TCR beta chains were sequenced. The study's own analysis went as follows. A median of roughly 99,000 TCRs per sample was observed, with a range of about 23,224 to 690,600. The Decombinator software suite was used to annotate the V, J and CDR3 of the TCR reads. For the PS versus PT1 abundance plots, all samples were subsampled to the same number of TCRs (28,000). Expanded TCRs were defined as absent before sensitization and observed at least eight times at the 2-week time point. In-frame beta chains were kept once TCRdb had trimmed the public reads at Q25 with fastp and called clones with MiXCR. Every entry covers one CDR3 protein and lists the most common genes and DNA from its rows. The V and J calls reflect TCRdb's pipeline rather than the authors' work. Across this sample there are approximately 50,000 distinct CDR3 sequences, with over 9% seen only once. The ten most abundant clones make up 4% of the sample.

There are 15 amino acids in the CDR3, from cysteine to phenylalanine inclusive. The read is trimmed to its CDR3 DNA, 45 bases read in frame from base 1. CDR1 and CDR2 are drawn from the germline V gene: SGHVS, FNYEAQ. The junction shows trimming of 4 bases on V and 4 bases on J, and the gene matches do not reach 9 bases of it. Sequenced material: whole blood, taken in connection with sensitization to the hapten diphenylcyclopropenone (DPC). The chain is made from TRBV7-6 and TRBJ1-1; TRBD1 lines up with 7 middle nucleotides. The sequence was obtained from a woman in her forties with alopecia areata. Some clones in this sample may be carry-over from other donors' samples. The CDR3 region: CASSSRTGSTTEAFF. Read as DNA, the sequence is TGTGCCAGCAGCTCCCGGACAGGATCGACCACTGAAGCTTTCTTT.